This T cell receptor beta chain emerged from a study of T cells in Graves' hyperthyroidism and ophthalmopathy. On the study more broadly: Peripheral blood samples were taken at initial diagnosis, prior to any treatment. Study-wide results and caveats: A model of 13 V-J pairs discriminated ophthalmopathy from stable hyperthyroidism.

The CDR3 loop spans 15 amino acids. V lost 6 bases and J lost 4; bases outside the gene matches: 10. The V gene's germline CDR1 is SNHLY and CDR2 FYNNEI. This clonotype has a count of ten or more. Its antigen is currently unknown. Amplified TCR beta CDR3 regions derived from RNA transcripts. First-round RT-PCR with HTBI primers amplified the TCR CDR3 region. TCRdb analysed the multiplex PCR reads with MiXCR anew, one entry per CDR3 protein. The table includes approximately 600,000 distinct CDR3 sequences, roughly 14% detected once. Recently diagnosed hyperthyroidism of less than 2 months' duration affected patients aged 18 to 65. Fresh peripheral blood, around 9.2 ml of it, supplied the PBMCs.

The sample consisted of blood. The rearrangement joins TRBV2 to TRBJ1-2; 8 bases line up with TRBD1. The clonotype was recovered from a woman in her twenties or thirties with Graves' hyperthyroidism that later progressed to Graves' ophthalmopathy. The chain's CDR3 is CASSLQGESSYGYTF. CDR3 nucleotides: TGTGCCAGCAGCCTACAGGGGGAGAGTAGCTATGGCTACACCTTC.